This T cell receptor (beta chain) was sequenced for a study of CD8 T cells in Susac syndrome (dated by TCRdb to the late 2010s). Describing the broader study: Among the sequenced Susac syndrome patients, more than five had clinically active disease and under ten were in clinical remission. The study used repertoire sequencing to test whether antigen drove CD8+ T cell activation and differentiation in Susac syndrome. At blood withdrawal, Susac syndrome patients were therapy-naive, treated with corticosteroids (with IVIg additionally given to some), or treated with IVIg alone. Results and caveats for the whole study, not just this receptor: The TCR sequencing and HLA analysis was acknowledged to have included a relatively small number of individuals. In the CD4+ T cell repertoire of Susac syndrome patients, clonal expansion was not detected.

In regard to this clonotype: Its antigen target is currently unknown. Base qualities are missing; no much larger clone stands one base away.

Trimming removed 1 base from V and 6 bases from J, leaving 12 bases between the germline ends. CDR3 length: 14 amino acids, cysteine to phenylalanine. CDR3 DNA only is kept here, 42 bases in frame from base 1. RNA was extracted using the RNeasy kit, and roughly 0.5 to 1 microgram was reverse transcribed with random hexamers. The immunoSEQ multiplex PCR assay, which covers 54 Vbeta and 13 Jbeta segments, was used to amplify TCR beta CDR3 regions. PCR amplification bias was corrected by using a synthetic template baseline for primer optimization and computational correction. In the authors' own workflow: Reads were assigned to V, D and J genes according to IMGT and analyzed in immunoSEQ Analyzer, with only productive sequences retained. Clonality was calculated as one minus the Shannon entropy normalized by log2 of the number of productive unique sequences. For each patient and control, public and private clones were evaluated among the 100 most prevalent clones. Clones were defined as Susac-specific when absent from the healthy and MS cohorts, from about a thousand published viral clones and from other ImmuneACCESS disease sequences. The public reads were reprocessed in TCRdb via fastp at Q25 and MiXCR, keeping in-frame beta chains. CDR3 protein sequences are deduplicated, and each keeps its most common genes and DNA. The V and J calls were determined by TCRdb, not by the authors. The sample yields hundreds of thousands of distinct CDR3 sequences; 94% were counted once. The ten largest clones represent over 0.15% of the sample.

High-throughput TCR beta sequencing profiled peripheral blood CD8+ and CD4+ T cells from healthy donors, Susac syndrome patients and multiple sclerosis patients. The Susac syndrome patients fulfilled recently defined diagnostic criteria for definite or probable disease. Bulk CD8+ and CD4+ T cells were purified magnetically by negative isolation, whereas CD8+ TEMRA cells were enriched by FACS. Blood was drawn into EDTA tubes, processed within 24 hours, and PBMCs were isolated by density gradient centrifugation. PBMCs intended for TCR sequencing were frozen in liquid nitrogen and were later thawed in a 37 degrees C water bath. A purity of at least 90% was achieved for sorted or isolated CD4+, CD8+ and CD8+ TEMRA cells.

The sample comprised CD4+ T cells from PBMCs. The sequence derives from a human donor with Susac syndrome. This chain is built from TRBV12-3 or TRBV12-4 and TRBJ1-2, with no D gene named confidently. The nucleotide sequence is TGTGCCAGCAGTTTAGGGACGACCCTGAATGGCTACACCTTC. It specifies CASSLGTTLNGYTF.